This T cell receptor (beta chain) was profiled in a study of beta chain features in type 1 diabetes. Study results and limitations: Shorter templates might be favored by PCR, and equally so in patients and in controls.

This clone turned up a few times. What it binds is not known. Investigators reverse transcribed all isolated RNA, so they sequenced expressed TCRB transcripts. Only in-frame clones appear in the TCRdb table, and some are missing; sequencing was by immunoSEQ multiplex PCR. In the table there are 250,000 to 300,000 clones, roughly 8% of which are singletons. The CDR3 sequence is 14 residues long. J gave up 4 bases and V 5 bases, and 6 bases lay outside the gene matches. Germline V gives CDR1 MNHEY, CDR2 SVGAGI. This receptor was taken from a woman aged 18 to 35 in good health. The source material was central memory CD4+ T cells from blood. The gene calls are TRBV6-5 and TRBJ1-2; 8 bases fit TRBD1. CDR3 loop: CASSRTGLVYGYTF. The CDR3 DNA is TGTGCCAGCAGTAGGACAGGGTTAGTCTATGGCTACACCTTC.